The clone carrying this TCR beta chain appeared a single time. Its antigen remains unknown. Cells sorted as Tregs were CD4+, CD25+ and CD127-/low. Full-length variable regions came from constant-region reverse primers plus semi-nested Nested Universal Primer A PCR. TCRdb re-analysed the 5' RACE reads in MiXCR, keeping a single row per CDR3 protein. The repertoire holds 9,000 to 10,000 distinct CDR3 sequences, 14% seen once, with roughly 3.3% in the top ten. Whole-study findings and limits: Tumor memory CD4+ T cell TCR gene usage was found to cluster with blood and lymph node memory CD4+ cells and with lymph node naive CD4+ cells. Tumor-infiltrating Treg TCR alpha and beta sequences overlapped most with tumor naive CD4+ T cells, then blood naive.

Germline V CDR1 and CDR2: MGHRA, YSYEKL. The germline V and J ends were trimmed by 4 bases and 7 bases, with 14 bases remaining between them. There are 13 residues in the CDR3. Specimen: Tregs sorted from blood. The rearrangement links TRBV4-1 to TRBJ2-7; D remains unclear. This receptor was identified in a female donor with breast cancer. CDR3 nucleotide sequence: TGCGCCAGCAGCCCAGAAGGCCCCCAGGAGCAGTACTTC. It is translated as CASSPEGPQEQYF.